These T cell receptor beta chains were read from a single sample in a study of blood T cell repertoires in COVID-19. Clones were read by immunoSEQ multiplex PCR, and TCRdb kept only the in-frame ones, dropping some. The repertoire holds 160,000 or so clones, with around 87% as singletons. Sequenced: peripheral blood. The receptors derive from a woman in her 70s with COVID-19, enrolled during active disease. CDR3s include the opening cysteine and the closing phenylalanine or tryptophan. A D gene is named only where the DNA matches it firmly. The size field is filled for only some rows; it gives once, few, many or a size class.

j_gene: TRBJ2-7
v_gene: TRBV5-1
d_gene: NA
abundance: few
CDR3aa: CASSLGGLPEEQYF
CDR3nt: TGCGCCAGCAGCTTGGGTGGGCTCCCTGAAGAGCAGTACTTC

j_gene: TRBJ1-4
v_gene: TRBV7-9
d_gene: TRBD1
abundance: NA
CDR3aa: CASSPGDTGGEKLFF
CDR3nt: TGTGCCAGCAGCCCCGGAGATACAGGGGGTGAAAAACTGTTTTTT

j_gene: TRBJ1-1
v_gene: TRBV18
d_gene: TRBD1
abundance: NA
CDR3aa: CASSLWTGEGTEAFF
CDR3nt: TGTGCCAGCTCACTATGGACAGGGGAGGGCACTGAAGCTTTCTTT

j_gene: TRBJ1-1
v_gene: TRBV2
d_gene: NA
abundance: NA
CDR3aa: CASSSRNTEAFF
CDR3nt: TGTGCCAGCAGTTCCCGGAACACTGAAGCTTTCTTT

j_gene: TRBJ2-7
v_gene: TRBV7-6
d_gene: TRBD2
abundance: once
CDR3aa: CASSLGEGLSYEQYF
CDR3nt: TGTGCCAGCAGCTTAGGGGAGGGGCTCTCCTACGAGCAGTACTTC

j_gene: TRBJ2-1
v_gene: TRBV3-1/TRBV3-2
d_gene: TRBD2
abundance: few
CDR3aa: CASSQGGSGGYNEQFF
CDR3nt: TGTGCCAGCAGCCAAGGCGGGAGCGGCGGTTACAATGAGCAGTTCTTC

j_gene: TRBJ2-3
v_gene: TRBV3-1/TRBV3-2
d_gene: TRBD2
abundance: NA
CDR3aa: CASSVAGSSTDTQYF
CDR3nt: TGTGCCAGCAGCGTAGCGGGGTCTAGCACAGATACGCAGTATTTT

j_gene: TRBJ1-1
v_gene: TRBV18
d_gene: NA
abundance: NA
CDR3aa: CASSPRGDTEAFF
CDR3nt: TGTGCCAGCTCACCGCGGGGGGACACTGAAGCTTTCTTT

j_gene: TRBJ1-3
v_gene: TRBV2
d_gene: NA
abundance: NA
CDR3aa: CARQQGRQPGNTIYF
CDR3nt: TGTGCCAGACAGCAGGGTAGGCAGCCTGGAAACACCATATATTTT

j_gene: TRBJ2-7
v_gene: TRBV2
d_gene: TRBD1
abundance: NA
CDR3aa: CASSEMAGTAKGEQYF
CDR3nt: TGTGCCAGCAGTGAAATGGCTGGGACAGCGAAGGGAGAGCAGTACTTC

j_gene: TRBJ1-1
v_gene: TRBV5-1
d_gene: NA
abundance: once
CDR3aa: CASKGDLMNTEAFF
CDR3nt: TGCGCCAGCAAGGGGGATCTCATGAACACTGAAGCTTTCTTT

j_gene: TRBJ1-4
v_gene: TRBV29-1
d_gene: NA
abundance: NA
CDR3aa: CSVAWTENEKLFF
CDR3nt: TGCAGCGTTGCCTGGACAGAGAATGAAAAACTGTTTTTT

j_gene: TRBJ2-1
v_gene: TRBV4-2
d_gene: NA
abundance: few
CDR3aa: CASSQDRGADPMSEQFF
CDR3nt: TGTGCCAGCAGCCAAGATAGGGGCGCCGACCCCATGTCGGAGCAGTTCTTC

j_gene: TRBJ1-2
v_gene: TRBV28
d_gene: NA
abundance: NA
CDR3aa: CASSSTDFYGYTF
CDR3nt: TGTGCCAGCAGTTCCACAGATTTCTATGGCTACACCTTC

j_gene: TRBJ1-5
v_gene: TRBV20-1
d_gene: NA
abundance: NA
CDR3aa: CSASGGTAQHF
CDR3nt: TGCAGTGCTAGTGGCGGGACGGCCCAGCATTTT

j_gene: TRBJ2-1
v_gene: TRBV20-1
d_gene: NA
abundance: NA
CDR3aa: CSASGGQSYNEQFF
CDR3nt: TGCAGTGCTAGTGGAGGGCAATCCTACAATGAGCAGTTCTTC

j_gene: TRBJ1-5
v_gene: TRBV2
d_gene: NA
abundance: NA
CDR3aa: CASSEGRQPNQPQHF
CDR3nt: TGTGCCAGCAGTGAGGGGAGACAACCAAATCAGCCCCAGCATTTT

j_gene: TRBJ1-5
v_gene: TRBV6-2/TRBV6-3
d_gene: NA
abundance: NA
CDR3aa: CASSYSSAGPQHF
CDR3nt: TGTGCCAGCAGTTACTCATCCGCCGGGCCCCAGCATTTT

j_gene: TRBJ1-1
v_gene: TRBV29-1
d_gene: TRBD1
abundance: NA
CDR3aa: CSVEEGDRGEAFF
CDR3nt: TGCAGCGTTGAAGAAGGGGACAGGGGTGAAGCTTTCTTT

j_gene: TRBJ1-6
v_gene: TRBV5-6
d_gene: TRBD1
abundance: NA
CDR3aa: CASSWGTGDSYNSPLHF
CDR3nt: TGTGCCAGCAGCTGGGGGACAGGGGACTCCTATAATTCACCCCTCCACTTT

j_gene: TRBJ2-7
v_gene: TRBV2
d_gene: NA
abundance: NA
CDR3aa: CASSMGPSPTYEQYF
CDR3nt: TGTGCCAGCAGTATGGGGCCTTCACCTACCTACGAGCAGTACTTC

j_gene: TRBJ1-2
v_gene: TRBV3-1/TRBV3-2
d_gene: NA
abundance: once
CDR3aa: CASSQYRAGYGYTF
CDR3nt: TGTGCCAGCAGCCAATACAGGGCCGGGTATGGCTACACCTTC

j_gene: TRBJ2-3
v_gene: TRBV4-2
d_gene: TRBD2
abundance: few
CDR3aa: CASSPGLAGEIGDTQYF
CDR3nt: TGTGCCAGCAGCCCGGGACTAGCGGGGGAAATAGGAGATACGCAGTATTTT

j_gene: TRBJ2-2
v_gene: TRBV2
d_gene: NA
abundance: NA
CDR3aa: CASSDGASVSTGELFF
CDR3nt: TGTGCCAGCAGTGACGGGGCTAGCGTGAGCACCGGGGAGCTGTTTTTT

j_gene: TRBJ1-1
v_gene: TRBV11-2
d_gene: NA
abundance: NA
CDR3aa: CASSFEVNSRTEAFF
CDR3nt: TGTGCCAGCAGCTTTGAGGTGAACTCTAGAACTGAAGCTTTCTTT

j_gene: TRBJ2-2
v_gene: TRBV7-2
d_gene: TRBD2
abundance: NA
CDR3aa: CASSPSGLAGRAGELFF
CDR3nt: TGTGCCAGCAGCCCGAGTGGACTAGCGGGGAGGGCCGGGGAGCTGTTTTTT

j_gene: TRBJ1-5
v_gene: TRBV30
d_gene: NA
abundance: NA
CDR3aa: CAWSVNRGSQPQHF
CDR3nt: TGTGCCTGGAGTGTAAACCGGGGAAGTCAGCCCCAGCATTTT

j_gene: TRBJ2-7
v_gene: TRBV27
d_gene: NA
abundance: NA
CDR3aa: CASSLLRGRGLDEQYF
CDR3nt: TGTGCCAGCAGTTTATTGAGGGGCAGGGGTTTGGATGAGCAGTACTTC

j_gene: TRBJ1-4
v_gene: TRBV30
d_gene: TRBD1
abundance: NA
CDR3aa: CAWRSLGTENEKLFF
CDR3nt: TGTGCCTGGAGGTCCTTAGGGACAGAAAATGAAAAACTGTTTTTT

j_gene: TRBJ2-2
v_gene: TRBV24-1
d_gene: TRBD1
abundance: NA
CDR3aa: CATSDRQGANTGELFF
CDR3nt: TGTGCCACCAGTGATCGACAGGGGGCGAACACCGGGGAGCTGTTTTTT

j_gene: TRBJ2-3
v_gene: TRBV5-1
d_gene: NA
abundance: NA
CDR3aa: CASSSEGFTDTQYF
CDR3nt: TGCGCCAGCAGCTCGGAGGGCTTCACAGATACGCAGTATTTT

j_gene: TRBJ1-5
v_gene: TRBV21-1
d_gene: NA
abundance: NA
CDR3aa: CASRGHDGHQPQHF
CDR3nt: TGTGCCAGCAGGGGACATGACGGTCATCAGCCCCAGCATTTT

j_gene: TRBJ2-7
v_gene: TRBV5-4
d_gene: TRBD1
abundance: NA
CDR3aa: CASSPGQQRYEQYF
CDR3nt: TGTGCCAGCAGCCCGGGACAGCAAAGATACGAGCAGTACTTC

j_gene: TRBJ1-3
v_gene: TRBV10-3
d_gene: NA
abundance: NA
CDR3aa: CAITDTGISGNTIYF
CDR3nt: TGTGCCATCACCGATACAGGTATCTCTGGAAACACCATATATTTT

j_gene: TRBJ2-5
v_gene: TRBV19
d_gene: NA
abundance: once
CDR3aa: CASSTQTVKETQYF
CDR3nt: TGTGCCAGTAGTACCCAGACTGTTAAAGAGACCCAGTACTTC

j_gene: TRBJ1-2
v_gene: TRBV5-6
d_gene: TRBD1
abundance: once
CDR3aa: CASSPGQGKGYTF
CDR3nt: TGTGCCAGCAGCCCGGGACAGGGAAAAGGCTACACCTTC

j_gene: TRBJ2-1
v_gene: TRBV2
d_gene: NA
abundance: NA
CDR3aa: CASSNPDSGSYNEQFF
CDR3nt: TGTGCCAGCAGTAACCCGGACTCGGGCTCCTACAATGAGCAGTTCTTC

j_gene: TRBJ2-7
v_gene: TRBV19
d_gene: NA
abundance: NA
CDR3aa: CASSIMAGYEQYF
CDR3nt: TGTGCCAGTAGTATAATGGCAGGGTACGAGCAGTACTTC

j_gene: TRBJ2-2
v_gene: TRBV11-2
d_gene: NA
abundance: NA
CDR3aa: CASSRRINGELFF
CDR3nt: TGTGCCAGCAGCCGCAGAATAAACGGGGAGCTGTTTTTT

j_gene: TRBJ2-7
v_gene: TRBV5-1
d_gene: TRBD1
abundance: NA
CDR3aa: CASSLGGPADRLANYEQYF
CDR3nt: TGCGCCAGCAGCTTGGGGGGCCCCGCGGACAGGTTAGCGAACTACGAGCAGTACTTC

j_gene: TRBJ2-3
v_gene: TRBV28
d_gene: TRBD2
abundance: NA
CDR3aa: CASRDSGGGTDTQYF
CDR3nt: TGTGCCAGCAGGGATAGCGGGGGGGGAACAGATACGCAGTATTTT

j_gene: TRBJ1-3
v_gene: TRBV28
d_gene: TRBD1
abundance: once
CDR3aa: CASTRTGDGTIYF
CDR3nt: TGTGCCAGCACGAGGACAGGGGACGGCACCATATATTTT

j_gene: TRBJ1-1
v_gene: TRBV5-1
d_gene: TRBD1
abundance: NA
CDR3aa: CASSGGQGNTEAFF
CDR3nt: TGCGCCAGCAGCGGGGGACAGGGGAACACTGAAGCTTTCTTT

j_gene: TRBJ1-1
v_gene: TRBV3-1/TRBV3-2
d_gene: NA
abundance: NA
CDR3aa: CASSQGRNTEAFF
CDR3nt: TGTGCCAGCAGCCAAGGCAGGAACACTGAAGCTTTCTTT

j_gene: TRBJ1-4
v_gene: TRBV11-2
d_gene: NA
abundance: NA
CDR3aa: CASKSTGGEKLFF
CDR3nt: TGTGCCAGCAAGTCCACCGGCGGGGAAAAACTGTTTTTT

j_gene: TRBJ2-2
v_gene: TRBV19
d_gene: NA
abundance: once
CDR3aa: CASRLTQIGELFF
CDR3nt: TGTGCCAGTAGGTTAACCCAGATCGGGGAGCTGTTTTTT

j_gene: TRBJ2-7
v_gene: TRBV5-1
d_gene: NA
abundance: NA
CDR3aa: CASSSSYREEQYF
CDR3nt: TGCGCCAGCAGCTCTTCATACAGGGAAGAGCAGTACTTC

j_gene: TRBJ2-5
v_gene: TRBV7-2
d_gene: TRBD2
abundance: NA
CDR3aa: CASSLGLAGGLETQYF
CDR3nt: TGTGCCAGCAGCTTAGGTCTCGCGGGGGGGCTAGAGACCCAGTACTTC

j_gene: TRBJ1-1
v_gene: TRBV6-5
d_gene: TRBD1
abundance: once
CDR3aa: CATTRLDRDTEAFF
CDR3nt: TGTGCCACCACTCGCCTCGACAGGGACACTGAAGCTTTCTTT